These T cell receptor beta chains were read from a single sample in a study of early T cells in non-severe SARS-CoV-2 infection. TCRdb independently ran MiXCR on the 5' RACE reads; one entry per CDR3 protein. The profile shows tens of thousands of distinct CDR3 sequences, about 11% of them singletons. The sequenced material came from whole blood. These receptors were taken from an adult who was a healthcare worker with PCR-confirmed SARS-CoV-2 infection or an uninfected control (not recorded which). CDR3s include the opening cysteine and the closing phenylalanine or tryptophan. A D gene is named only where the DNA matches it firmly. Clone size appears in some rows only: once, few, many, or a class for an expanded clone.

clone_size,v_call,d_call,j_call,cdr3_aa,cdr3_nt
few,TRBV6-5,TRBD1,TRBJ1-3,CASREGTAVGNTIYF,TGTGCCAGCAGGGAGGGGACAGCTGTTGGAAACACCATATATTTT
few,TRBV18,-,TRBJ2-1,CASSPPGRTYNEQFF,TGTGCCAGCTCACCACCGGGGAGAACCTACAATGAGCAGTTCTTC
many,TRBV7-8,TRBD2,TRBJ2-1,CASSLAGGGEQFF,TGTGCCAGCAGCTTGGCGGGAGGGGGTGAGCAGTTCTTC
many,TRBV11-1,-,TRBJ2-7,CASSFKLAAYEQYF,TGTGCCAGCAGCTTTAAGTTGGCCGCCTACGAGCAGTACTTC
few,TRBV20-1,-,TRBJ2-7,CSVTDGEQYF,TGCAGTGTTACGGACGGGGAGCAGTACTTC
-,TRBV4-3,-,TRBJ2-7,CASSQGIVGYEQYF,TGCGCCAGCAGCCAAGGAATAGTTGGCTACGAGCAGTACTTC
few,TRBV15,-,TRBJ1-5,CATRGEVNQPQHF,TGTGCCACCAGGGGGGAGGTAAATCAGCCCCAGCATTTT
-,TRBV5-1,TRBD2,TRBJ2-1,CASNGAGGLVEQFF,TGCGCCAGCAACGGAGCGGGAGGGTTAGTTGAGCAGTTCTTC
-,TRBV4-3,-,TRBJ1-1,CASSQNHHKPMNTEAFF,TGCGCCAGCAGCCAAAACCACCACAAACCCATGAACACTGAAGCTTTCTTT
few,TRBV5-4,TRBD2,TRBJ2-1,CASSLLAGENGEQFF,TGTGCCAGCAGCTTATTAGCGGGAGAGAATGGTGAGCAGTTCTTC
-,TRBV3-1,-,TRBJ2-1,CASSPRSYNEQFF,TGTGCCAGCAGTCCCCGGTCCTACAATGAGCAGTTCTTC
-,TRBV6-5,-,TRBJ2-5,CASSYSIRAAQETQYF,TGTGCCAGCAGTTACTCGATTCGGGCAGCACAAGAGACCCAGTACTTC
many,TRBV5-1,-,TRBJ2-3,CASSPAAGRTDTQYF,TGCGCCAGCAGCCCGGCGGCAGGGAGGACAGATACGCAGTATTTT
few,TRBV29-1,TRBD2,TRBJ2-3,CSAITGTSGTSDTQYF,TGCAGCGCCATAACCGGGACTAGCGGGACCTCAGATACGCAGTATTTT
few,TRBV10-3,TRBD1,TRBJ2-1,CAIRLGTGEKNEQFF,TGTGCCATCAGGCTCGGGACAGGGGAGAAGAATGAGCAGTTCTTC
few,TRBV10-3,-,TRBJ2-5,CAIKDQPGETQYF,TGTGCCATCAAAGACCAGCCAGGGGAGACCCAGTACTTC
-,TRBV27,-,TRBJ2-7,CASSLGPLGYEQYF,TGTGCCAGCAGTTTGGGACCCCTGGGCTACGAGCAGTACTTC
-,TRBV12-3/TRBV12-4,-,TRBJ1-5,CASSPGAGRPQHF,TGTGCCAGCAGTCCAGGGGCCGGACGGCCCCAGCATTTT
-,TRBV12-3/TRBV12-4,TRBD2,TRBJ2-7,CASRPAGVTYEQYF,TGTGCCAGCAGACCAGCGGGAGTAACCTACGAGCAGTACTTC
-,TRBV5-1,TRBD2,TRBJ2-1,CASSFSGGNEQFF,TGCGCCAGCAGTTTTAGCGGGGGGAATGAGCAGTTCTTC
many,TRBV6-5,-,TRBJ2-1,CASSQPGFLSYNEQFF,TGTGCCAGCAGCCAGCCCGGTTTCCTCTCCTACAATGAGCAGTTCTTC
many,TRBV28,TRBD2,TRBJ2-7,CASSFPISGRADPLLEQYF,TGTGCCAGCAGTTTCCCGATTAGCGGGAGGGCCGATCCCCTCCTCGAGCAGTACTTC
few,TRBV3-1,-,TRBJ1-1,CASSRADSDTEAFF,TGTGCCAGCAGCCGGGCAGATTCGGACACTGAAGCTTTCTTT
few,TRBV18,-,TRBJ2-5,CASSPGGSGQETQYF,TGTGCCAGCTCACCGGGTGGGTCAGGGCAAGAGACCCAGTACTTC
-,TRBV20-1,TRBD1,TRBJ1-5,CSALGQGAWSNQPQHF,TGCAGTGCTCTCGGACAGGGGGCTTGGAGCAATCAGCCCCAGCATTTT
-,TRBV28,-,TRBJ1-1,CASSFSNLYTEAFF,TGTGCCAGCAGTTTCAGTAACCTGTACACTGAAGCTTTCTTT
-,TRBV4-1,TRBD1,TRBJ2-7,CASSQKTGWYEQYF,TGCGCCAGCAGCCAAAAGACAGGGTGGTACGAGCAGTACTTC
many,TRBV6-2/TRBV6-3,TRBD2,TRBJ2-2,CASSYVPPRLAAANTGELFF,TGTGCCAGCAGTTACGTTCCCCCAAGACTAGCGGCCGCGAACACCGGGGAGCTGTTTTTT
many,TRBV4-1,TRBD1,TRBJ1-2,CASSPHGTGLYGYTF,TGCGCCAGCAGCCCACACGGGACAGGGTTGTATGGCTACACCTTC
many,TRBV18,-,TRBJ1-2,CASSPQPGAHNYGYTF,TGTGCCAGCTCACCACAACCGGGAGCTCATAACTATGGCTACACCTTC
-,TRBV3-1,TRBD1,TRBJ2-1,CASSQEYQGAGDEQFF,TGTGCCAGCAGCCAAGAGTACCAGGGGGCCGGGGATGAGCAGTTCTTC
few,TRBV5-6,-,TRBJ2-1,CASSLEFLGEYNEQFF,TGTGCCAGCAGCTTGGAGTTTCTCGGAGAGTACAATGAGCAGTTCTTC
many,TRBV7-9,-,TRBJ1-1,CASSLTGEAFF,TGTGCCAGCAGCCTAACAGGAGAAGCTTTCTTT
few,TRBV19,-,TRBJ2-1,CASREVDGSYNEQFF,TGTGCCAGCCGCGAGGTGGACGGCTCCTACAATGAGCAGTTCTTC
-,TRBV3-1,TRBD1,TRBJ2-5,CASSQATWVGQKETQYF,TGTGCCAGCAGCCAAGCCACTTGGGTGGGACAGAAAGAGACCCAGTACTTC
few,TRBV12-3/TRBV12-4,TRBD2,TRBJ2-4,CASSLTSGKNIQYF,TGTGCCAGCAGTTTGACTAGCGGTAAAAACATTCAGTACTTC
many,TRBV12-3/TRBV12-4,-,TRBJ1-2,CASRPQESNYGYTF,TGTGCCAGCAGGCCACAGGAGAGTAACTATGGCTACACCTTC
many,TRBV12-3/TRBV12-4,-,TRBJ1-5,CASSLGSGKPQHF,TGTGCCAGCAGTCTAGGGTCCGGGAAGCCCCAGCATTTT
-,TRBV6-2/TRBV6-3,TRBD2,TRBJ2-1,CASSYWLAEKNEQFF,TGTGCCAGCAGTTACTGGCTAGCGGAAAAGAATGAGCAGTTCTTC
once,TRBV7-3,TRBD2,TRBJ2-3,CASSLTSGSTDTQYF,TGTGCCAGCAGCCTGACTAGCGGAAGCACAGATACGCAGTATTTT
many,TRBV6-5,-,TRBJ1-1,CASSYVRNAEAFF,TGTGCCAGCAGTTACGTCCGTAACGCTGAAGCTTTCTTT
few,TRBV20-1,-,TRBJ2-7,CSARDLTLGGYEQYF,TGCAGTGCTAGAGATCTGACCCTCGGGGGCTACGAGCAGTACTTC
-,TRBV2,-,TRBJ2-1,CASSGDAYNEQFF,TGTGCCAGCAGTGGGGACGCCTACAATGAGCAGTTCTTC
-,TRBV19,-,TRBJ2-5,CASSNSGFRPEETQYF,TGTGCCAGTAGTAACAGTGGTTTTCGGCCGGAAGAGACCCAGTACTTC
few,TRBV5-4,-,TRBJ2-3,CASSLAAGYTDTQYF,TGTGCCAGCAGCTTGGCCGCAGGGTACACAGATACGCAGTATTTT
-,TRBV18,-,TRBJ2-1,CASSPPVDRRAYNEQFF,TGTGCCAGCTCACCCCCCGTCGACAGAAGAGCCTACAATGAGCAGTTCTTC
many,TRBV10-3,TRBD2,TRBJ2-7,CAIRGSGPSYEQYF,TGTGCCATCCGGGGTAGCGGGCCTTCCTACGAGCAGTACTTC
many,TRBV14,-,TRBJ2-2,CASSHRNRNTGELFF,TGTGCCAGCAGCCATCGAAACAGGAACACCGGGGAGCTGTTTTTT
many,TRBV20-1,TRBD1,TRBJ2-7,CSAALYRGPGYEQYF,TGCAGTGCTGCACTCTACAGGGGACCGGGTTACGAGCAGTACTTC
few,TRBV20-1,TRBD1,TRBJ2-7,CSAAGREDRGKDEQYF,TGCAGTGCCGCTGGCCGGGAGGACAGGGGGAAGGACGAGCAGTACTTC